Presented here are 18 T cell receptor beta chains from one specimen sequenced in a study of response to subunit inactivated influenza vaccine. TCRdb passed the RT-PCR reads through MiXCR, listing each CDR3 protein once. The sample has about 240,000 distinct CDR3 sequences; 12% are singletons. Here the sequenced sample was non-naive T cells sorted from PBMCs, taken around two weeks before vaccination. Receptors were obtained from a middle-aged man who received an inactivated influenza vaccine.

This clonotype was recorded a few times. The CDR3 bases are TGTGCCAGCAGGCCATCCTCGGCGTACCAAGAGACCCAGTACTTC. It yields the protein CASRPSSAYQETQYF. This rearrangement joins TRBV11-2 to TRBJ2-5; D gene unclear. The CDR3 is 15 amino acids. CDR1 is SGHAT and CDR2 is FQNNGV in the germline V gene. Trimming removed 6 bases at V and 0 bases at J, with 14 bases between. The variable domain in full, with the rest retrieved from reference TRBV11-2 and TRBJ2-5, is EAGVAQSPRYKIIEKRQSVAFWCNPISGHATLYWYQQILGQGPKLLIQFQNNGVVDDSQLPKDRFSAERLKGVDSTLKIQPAKLEDSAVYLCASRPSSAYQETQYFGPGTRLLVL.

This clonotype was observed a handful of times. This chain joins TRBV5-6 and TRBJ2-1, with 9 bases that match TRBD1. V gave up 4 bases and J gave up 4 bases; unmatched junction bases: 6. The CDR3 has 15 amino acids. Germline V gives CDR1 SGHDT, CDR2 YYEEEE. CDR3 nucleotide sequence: TGTGCCAGCAGCACGCGGACAGGGGTTTACAATGAGCAGTTCTTC. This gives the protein CASSTRTGVYNEQFF.

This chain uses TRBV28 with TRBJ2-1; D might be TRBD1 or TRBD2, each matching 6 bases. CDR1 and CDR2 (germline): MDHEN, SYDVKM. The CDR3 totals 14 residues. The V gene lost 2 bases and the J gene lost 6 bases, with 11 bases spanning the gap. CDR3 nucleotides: TGTGCCAGCAGTTTAAGAGGGGGGATCAATGAGCAGTTCTTC. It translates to CASSLRGGINEQFF.

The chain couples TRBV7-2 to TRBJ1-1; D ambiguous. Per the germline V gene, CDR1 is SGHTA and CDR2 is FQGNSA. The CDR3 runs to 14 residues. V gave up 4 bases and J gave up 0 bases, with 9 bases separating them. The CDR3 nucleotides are TGTGCCAGCAGCTCCTCACAGTTGAACACTGAAGCTTTCTTT. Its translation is CASSSSQLNTEAFF.

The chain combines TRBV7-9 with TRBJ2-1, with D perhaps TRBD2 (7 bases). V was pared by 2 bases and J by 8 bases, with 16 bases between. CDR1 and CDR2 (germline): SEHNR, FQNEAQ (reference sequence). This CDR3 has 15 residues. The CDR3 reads CASSLRGGARDEQFF. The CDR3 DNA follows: TGTGCCAGCAGCTTAAGAGGGGGGGCTAGGGATGAGCAGTTCTTC.

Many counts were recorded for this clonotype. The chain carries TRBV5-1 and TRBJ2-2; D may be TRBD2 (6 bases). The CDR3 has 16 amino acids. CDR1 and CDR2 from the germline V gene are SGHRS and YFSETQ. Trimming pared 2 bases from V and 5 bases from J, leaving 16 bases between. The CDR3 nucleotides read TGCGCCAGCAGCTTCCGCGGGAATGGGGAGACCGGGGAGCTGTTTTTT. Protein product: CASSFRGNGETGELFF.

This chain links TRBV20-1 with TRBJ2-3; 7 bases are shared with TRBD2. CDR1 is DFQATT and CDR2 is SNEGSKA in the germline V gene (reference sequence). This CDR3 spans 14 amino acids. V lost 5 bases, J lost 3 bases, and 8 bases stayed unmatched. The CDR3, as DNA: TGCAGTGCTTACCGGGGGGTAGTGACAGATACGCAGTATTTT. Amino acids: CSAYRGVVTDTQYF.

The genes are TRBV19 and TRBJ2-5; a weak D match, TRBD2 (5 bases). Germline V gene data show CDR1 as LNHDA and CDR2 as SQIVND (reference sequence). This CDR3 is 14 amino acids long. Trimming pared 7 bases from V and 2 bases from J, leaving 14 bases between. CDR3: CASKEAVGQETQYF. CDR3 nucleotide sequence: TGTGCCAGTAAGGAGGCGGTGGGGCAAGAGACCCAGTACTTC.

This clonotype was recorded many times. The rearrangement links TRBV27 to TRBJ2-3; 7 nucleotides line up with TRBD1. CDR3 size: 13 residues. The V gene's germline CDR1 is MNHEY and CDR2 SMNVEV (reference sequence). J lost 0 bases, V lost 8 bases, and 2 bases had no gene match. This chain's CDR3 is CASRDRSTDTQYF. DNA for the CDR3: TGTGCCAGCCGGGACAGAAGCACAGATACGCAGTATTTT.

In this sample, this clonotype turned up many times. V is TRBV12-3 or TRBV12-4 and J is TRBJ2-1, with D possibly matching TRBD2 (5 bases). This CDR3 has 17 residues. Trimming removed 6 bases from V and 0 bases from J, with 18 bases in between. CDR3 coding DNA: TGTGCCAGCAGAGGAGGCGGGTTTAAAGTCTCCTACAATGAGCAGTTCTTC. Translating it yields CASRGGGFKVSYNEQFF.

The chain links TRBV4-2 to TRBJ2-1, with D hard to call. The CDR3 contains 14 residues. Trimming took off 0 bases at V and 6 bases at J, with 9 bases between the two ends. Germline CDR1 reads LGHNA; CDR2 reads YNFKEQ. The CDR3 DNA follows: TGTGCCAGCAGCCAAGATAAAGCGCGCAATGAGCAGTTCTTC. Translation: CASSQDKARNEQFF.

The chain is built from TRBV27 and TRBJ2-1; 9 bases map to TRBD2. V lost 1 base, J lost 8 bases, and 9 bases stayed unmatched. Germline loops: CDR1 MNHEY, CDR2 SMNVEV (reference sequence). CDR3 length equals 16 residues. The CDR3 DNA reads TGTGCCAGCAGTTTATTGGGCGGGGGGGCCAGCGATGAGCAGTTCTTC. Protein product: CASSLLGGGASDEQFF.

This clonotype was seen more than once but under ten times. The CDR3 coding sequence is TGTGCCAGCTCACCACCCGGGCTAGCCCACGAGCAGTACTTC. It is translated as CASSPPGLAHEQYF. The chain links TRBV18 to TRBJ2-7, with D maybe TRBD2 (5 bases). CDR3 size: 14 residues. Trimming removed 0 bases from V and 5 bases from J, with 11 bases in between. From germline, CDR1 is KGHSH and CDR2 LQKENI.

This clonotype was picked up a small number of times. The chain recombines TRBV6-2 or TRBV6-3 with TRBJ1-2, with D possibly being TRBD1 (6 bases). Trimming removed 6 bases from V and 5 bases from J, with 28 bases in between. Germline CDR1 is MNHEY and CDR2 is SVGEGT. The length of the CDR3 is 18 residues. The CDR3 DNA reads TGTGCCAGCAGCTCACCGTCCTCCACCTCCGGGACACCTTATGGCTACACCTTC. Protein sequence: CASSSPSSTSGTPYGYTF.

The CDR3 spells CASSYGTGDLDEQYF. The CDR3 DNA is TGTGCCAGCAGTTACGGGACAGGGGATTTGGACGAGCAGTACTTC. The V gene is TRBV6-5, the J gene TRBJ2-7; TRBD1 aligns across 10 bases. CDR1 and CDR2 from the germline V gene are MNHEY and SVGAGI. The J segment lost 5 bases and the V segment lost 2 bases, leaving 6 bases of the junction unmatched. The CDR3 has 15 amino acids.

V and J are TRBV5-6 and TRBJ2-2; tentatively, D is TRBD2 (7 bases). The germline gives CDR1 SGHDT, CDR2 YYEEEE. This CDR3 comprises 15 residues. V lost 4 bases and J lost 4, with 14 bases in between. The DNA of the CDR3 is TGTGCCAGCAGCCGGGGGGACACCTTCACCGGGGAGCTGTTTTTT. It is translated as CASSRGDTFTGELFF.

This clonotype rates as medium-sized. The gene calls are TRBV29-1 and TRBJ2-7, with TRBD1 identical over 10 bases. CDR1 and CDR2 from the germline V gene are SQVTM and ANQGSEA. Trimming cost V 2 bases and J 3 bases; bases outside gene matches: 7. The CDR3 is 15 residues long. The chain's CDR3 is CSVESDRGGFYEQYF. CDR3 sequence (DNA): TGCAGCGTTGAATCGGACAGGGGGGGTTTCTACGAGCAGTACTTC.

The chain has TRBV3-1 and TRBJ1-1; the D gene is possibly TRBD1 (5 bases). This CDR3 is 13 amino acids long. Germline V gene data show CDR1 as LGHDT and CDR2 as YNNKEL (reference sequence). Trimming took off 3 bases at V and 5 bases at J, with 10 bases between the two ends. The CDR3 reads CASSQFGGTEAFF. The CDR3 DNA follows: TGTGCCAGCAGCCAGTTCGGGGGTACTGAAGCTTTCTTT.